This record covers a single T cell receptor beta chain. Its antigen is undetermined. This specimen belongs to a study of T cell responses to AZD1222 COVID-19 vaccine. The CDR3 consists of 13 residues. J was trimmed by 5 bases and V by 6 bases; bases with no gene match: 5. From germline, CDR1 is MNHEY and CDR2 SVGEGT. Clones were read by immunoSEQ multiplex PCR, and TCRdb kept only the in-frame ones, dropping some. The data hold 110,000 to 150,000 clones, with 90% to 95% observed a single time. Regarding the study as a whole: Repertoires were sampled only after the peak T cell response.

The sequence was obtained from an adult in good health. This specimen was peripheral blood, taken on day 0 of AZD1222 vaccination. This rearrangement joins TRBV6-2 or TRBV6-3 to TRBJ2-5; 8 bases match TRBD1. DNA of the CDR3: TGTGCCAGCAGCCCGGACAGGGAGGAGACCCAGTACTTC. It translates to CASSPDREETQYF.